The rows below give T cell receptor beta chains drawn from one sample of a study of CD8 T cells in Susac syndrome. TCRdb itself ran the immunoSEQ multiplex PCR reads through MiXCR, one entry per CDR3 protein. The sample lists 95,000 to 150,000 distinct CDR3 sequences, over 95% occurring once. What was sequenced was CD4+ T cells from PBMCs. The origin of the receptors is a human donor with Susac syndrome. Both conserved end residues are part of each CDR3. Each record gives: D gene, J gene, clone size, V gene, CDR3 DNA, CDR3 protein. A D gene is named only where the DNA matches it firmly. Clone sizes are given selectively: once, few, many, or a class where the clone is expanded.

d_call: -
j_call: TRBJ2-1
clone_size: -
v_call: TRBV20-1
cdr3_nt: TGCAGTGCTCACTGGAAGGCCTACAATGAGCAGTTCTTC
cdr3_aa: CSAHWKAYNEQFF

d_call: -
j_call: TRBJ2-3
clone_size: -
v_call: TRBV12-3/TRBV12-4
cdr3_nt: TGTGCCAGCAGTTTAGGGCCAGGGAAGGCAGATACGCAGTATTTT
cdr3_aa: CASSLGPGKADTQYF

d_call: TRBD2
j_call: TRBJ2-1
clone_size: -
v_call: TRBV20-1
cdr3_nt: TGCAGTGCTACAGGACTAGCGGGAGAGGTTGAGCAGTTCTTC
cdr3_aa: CSATGLAGEVEQFF

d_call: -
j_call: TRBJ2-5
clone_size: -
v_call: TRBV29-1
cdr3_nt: TGCAGCGTTGGTCGAGGTCTGAGGGGTAAAGAGACCCAGTACTTC
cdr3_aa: CSVGRGLRGKETQYF

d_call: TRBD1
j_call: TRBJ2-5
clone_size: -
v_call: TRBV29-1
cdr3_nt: TGCAGCGCGGGACAGGTCAAAGAGACCCAGTACTTC
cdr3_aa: CSAGQVKETQYF

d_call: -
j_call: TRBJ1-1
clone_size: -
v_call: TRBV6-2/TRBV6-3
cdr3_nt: TGTGCCACTTCTACGGCTTTCATGAACACTGAAGCTTTCTTT
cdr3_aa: CATSTAFMNTEAFF

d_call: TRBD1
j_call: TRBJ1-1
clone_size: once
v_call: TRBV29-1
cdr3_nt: TGCAGCGCCTCGAAGACAGGGGACACTGAAGCTTTCTTT
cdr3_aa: CSASKTGDTEAFF

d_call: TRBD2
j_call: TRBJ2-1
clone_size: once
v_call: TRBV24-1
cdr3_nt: TGTGCCACGAGTGCGGGACTAGCGGGAGTTTACAATGAGCAGTTCTTC
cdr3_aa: CATSAGLAGVYNEQFF

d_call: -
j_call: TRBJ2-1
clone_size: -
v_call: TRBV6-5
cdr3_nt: TGTGCCAGCATGATGACGACCACGGCAAATGAGCAGTTCTTC
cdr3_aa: CASMMTTTANEQFF

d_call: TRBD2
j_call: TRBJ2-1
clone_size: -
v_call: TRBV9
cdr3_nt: TGTGCCAGCAGCGTGGATCCTTTGGTAGCGGGAGGGCCGGGTGAGCAGTTCTTC
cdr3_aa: CASSVDPLVAGGPGEQFF

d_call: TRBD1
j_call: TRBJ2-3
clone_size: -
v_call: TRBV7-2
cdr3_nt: TGTGCCAGCAGCTTGGACAGGGGAAAGTATTTT
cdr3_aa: CASSLDRGKYF

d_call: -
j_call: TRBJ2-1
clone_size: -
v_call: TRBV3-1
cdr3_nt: TGTGCCAGCAGCTTGTGGAAGGGAGCTGAGCAGTTCTTC
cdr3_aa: CASSLWKGAEQFF

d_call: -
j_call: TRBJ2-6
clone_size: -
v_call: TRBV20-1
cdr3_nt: TGCAGTCCTTTATCTGGGGCCAACGTCCTGACTTTC
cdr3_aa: CSPLSGANVLTF

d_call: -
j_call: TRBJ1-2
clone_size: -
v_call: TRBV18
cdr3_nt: TGTGCCAGCTCACCACAAAATAACTATGGCTACACCTTC
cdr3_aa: CASSPQNNYGYTF

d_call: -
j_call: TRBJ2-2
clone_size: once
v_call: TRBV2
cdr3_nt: TGTGCCAGCAGGGAACAGGTGAACACCGGGGAGCTGTTTTTT
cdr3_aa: CASREQVNTGELFF

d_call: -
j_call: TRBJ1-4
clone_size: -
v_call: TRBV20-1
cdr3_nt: TGCAGTGCTAGGGCCCCTAATGAAAAACTGTTTTTT
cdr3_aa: CSARAPNEKLFF

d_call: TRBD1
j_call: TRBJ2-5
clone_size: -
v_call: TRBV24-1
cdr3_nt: TGTGCCACCAGTGATTTAACCGAAGGACAGGGAAACCAAGAGACCCAGTACTTC
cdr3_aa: CATSDLTEGQGNQETQYF

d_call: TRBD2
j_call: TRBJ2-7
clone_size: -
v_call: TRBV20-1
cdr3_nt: TGCAGTGCCGAGAAGCGGGAGAACGGCGAGCAGTACTTC
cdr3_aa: CSAEKRENGEQYF

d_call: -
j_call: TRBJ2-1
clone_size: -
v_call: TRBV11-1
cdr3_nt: TGTGCCAGCAGCCGTATTCGGGGAGGCCCGTACAATGAGCAGTTCTTC
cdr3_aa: CASSRIRGGPYNEQFF

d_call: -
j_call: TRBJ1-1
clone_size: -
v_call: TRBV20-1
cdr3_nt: TGCAGTGCTAGTCCGGGGCCCATGAACACTGAAGCTTTCTTT
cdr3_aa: CSASPGPMNTEAFF

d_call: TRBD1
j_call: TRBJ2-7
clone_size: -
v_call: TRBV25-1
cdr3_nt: TGTGCCAGCAGTGAATTGAAGGGACAGGTAGCCGAGCAGTACTTC
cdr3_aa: CASSELKGQVAEQYF

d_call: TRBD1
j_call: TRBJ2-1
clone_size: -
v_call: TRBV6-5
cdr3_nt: TGTGCCACGACAGGGGGCAATGAGCAGTTCTTC
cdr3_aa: CATTGGNEQFF

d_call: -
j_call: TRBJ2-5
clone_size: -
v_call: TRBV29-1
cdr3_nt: TGCAGCGTGAGGGACAGCACGGGGAGGCAAGAGACCCAGTACTTC
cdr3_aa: CSVRDSTGRQETQYF

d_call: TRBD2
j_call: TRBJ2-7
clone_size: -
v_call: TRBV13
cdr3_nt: TGTGCCAGCACCCCTTCCGGGAGGGCGGGCGAGCAGTACTTC
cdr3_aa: CASTPSGRAGEQYF

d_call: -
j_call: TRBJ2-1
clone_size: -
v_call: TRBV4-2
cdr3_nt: TGTGCCAGCAGCAATAGCGCGAGGGAAGGCAATGAGCAGTTCTTC
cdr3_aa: CASSNSAREGNEQFF

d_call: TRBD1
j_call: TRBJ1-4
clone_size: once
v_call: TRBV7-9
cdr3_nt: TGTGCCAGCAGCTTAGATGTCAGGGGGAATGAAAAACTGTTTTTT
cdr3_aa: CASSLDVRGNEKLFF

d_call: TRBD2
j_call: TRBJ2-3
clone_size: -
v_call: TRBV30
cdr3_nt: TGTGCCTGGGGTGCCCCGGGACTAGCGGGAACCACAGATACGCAGTATTTT
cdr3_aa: CAWGAPGLAGTTDTQYF

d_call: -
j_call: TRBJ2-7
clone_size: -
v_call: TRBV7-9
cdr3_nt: TGTGCCAGCAGCCACAACACGGCCTACGAGCAGTACTTC
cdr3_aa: CASSHNTAYEQYF

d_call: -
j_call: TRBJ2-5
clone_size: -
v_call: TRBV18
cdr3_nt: TGTGCCAGCTCGGCCCGCCGACAAGAGACCCAGTACTTC
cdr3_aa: CASSARRQETQYF

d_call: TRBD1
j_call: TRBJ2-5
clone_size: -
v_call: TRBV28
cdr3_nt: TGTGCCAGTCGTAACAGGGGGCGGACGGAGTACTTC
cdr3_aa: CASRNRGRTEYF

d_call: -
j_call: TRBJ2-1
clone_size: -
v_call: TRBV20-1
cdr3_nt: TGCAGTGCTTGCTGCCTGGCAGGGGCCTACAATGAGCAGTTCTTC
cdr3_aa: CSACCLAGAYNEQFF

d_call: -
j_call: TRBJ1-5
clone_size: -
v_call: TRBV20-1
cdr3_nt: TGCAGTGCCCCGGTGCGCGGGAGCAATCAGCCCCAGCATTTT
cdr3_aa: CSAPVRGSNQPQHF

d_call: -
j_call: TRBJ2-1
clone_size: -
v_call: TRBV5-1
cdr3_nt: TGCGCCAGCAGCCCCGACAGTAATGAGCAGTTCTTC
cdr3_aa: CASSPDSNEQFF

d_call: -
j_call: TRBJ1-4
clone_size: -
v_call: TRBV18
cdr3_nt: TGTGCCAGCTCACCAGTGAGAAATGCTCTTGAAAAACTGTTTTTT
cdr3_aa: CASSPVRNALEKLFF

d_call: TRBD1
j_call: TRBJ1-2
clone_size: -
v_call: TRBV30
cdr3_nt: TGTGCCTGGAGTCCGGGACAGATCTATGGCTACACCTTC
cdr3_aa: CAWSPGQIYGYTF

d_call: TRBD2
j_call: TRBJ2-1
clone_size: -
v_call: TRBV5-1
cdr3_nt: TGCGCCAGCAGCTTGGGACTAGCGGAAGGGCAGTTCTTC
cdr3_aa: CASSLGLAEGQFF

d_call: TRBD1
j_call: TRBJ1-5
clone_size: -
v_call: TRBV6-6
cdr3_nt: TGTGCCAGCAGTATCGGACAGGTTCATAGCAATCAGCCCCAGCATTTT
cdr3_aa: CASSIGQVHSNQPQHF

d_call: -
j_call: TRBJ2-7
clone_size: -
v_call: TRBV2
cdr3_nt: TGTGCCAGCAGTGTTACAAGGGGGGACGAGCAGTACTTC
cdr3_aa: CASSVTRGDEQYF

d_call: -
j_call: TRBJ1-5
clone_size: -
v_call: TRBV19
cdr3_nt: TGTGCCAGTAGTATCGGGGCTGGGATAAGCAATCAGCCCCAGCATTTT
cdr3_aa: CASSIGAGISNQPQHF

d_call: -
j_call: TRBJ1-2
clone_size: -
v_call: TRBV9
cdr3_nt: TGTGCCAGCAGCGTAGATGGTGGGGACTGGGGCTATGGCTACACCTTC
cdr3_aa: CASSVDGGDWGYGYTF

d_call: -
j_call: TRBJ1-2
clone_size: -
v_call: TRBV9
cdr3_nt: TGTGCCAGCAGCCCCCCCGACAGCTATGGCTACACCTTC
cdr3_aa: CASSPPDSYGYTF

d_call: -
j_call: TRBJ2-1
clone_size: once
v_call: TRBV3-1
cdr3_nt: TGTGCCAGCAGCCAAGTAATAAAAGCGGGTAACACACATGAGCAGTTCTTC
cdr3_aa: CASSQVIKAGNTHEQFF

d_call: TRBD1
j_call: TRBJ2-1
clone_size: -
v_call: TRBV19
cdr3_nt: TGTGCCAGTAGGGGACAGGGGGCCCGTCGGGAGCAGTTCTTC
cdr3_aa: CASRGQGARREQFF

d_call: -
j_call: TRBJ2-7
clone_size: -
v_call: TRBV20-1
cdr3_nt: TGCAGTGCCGTAGGGGGGAGGGACTACGAGCAGTACTTC
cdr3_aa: CSAVGGRDYEQYF

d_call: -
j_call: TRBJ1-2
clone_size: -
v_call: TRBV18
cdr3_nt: TGTGCCAGCTCCCCCGGAGGCGGAGGCTACACCTTC
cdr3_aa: CASSPGGGGYTF